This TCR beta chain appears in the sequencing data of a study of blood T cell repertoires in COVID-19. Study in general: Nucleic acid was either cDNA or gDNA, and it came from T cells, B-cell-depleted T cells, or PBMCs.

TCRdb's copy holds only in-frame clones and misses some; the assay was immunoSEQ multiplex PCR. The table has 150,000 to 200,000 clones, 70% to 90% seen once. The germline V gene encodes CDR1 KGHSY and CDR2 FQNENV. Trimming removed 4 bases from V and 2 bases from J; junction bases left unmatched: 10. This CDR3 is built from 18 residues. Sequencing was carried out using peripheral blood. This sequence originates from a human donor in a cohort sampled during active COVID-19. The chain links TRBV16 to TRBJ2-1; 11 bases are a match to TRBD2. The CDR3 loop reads CASSPLILSGRAYNEQFF. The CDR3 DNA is TGTGCCAGCAGCCCCCTGATCCTTAGCGGGAGGGCCTACAATGAGCAGTTCTTC.